This note documents a single T cell receptor (beta chain) sequence. This specimen belongs to a study of blood T cell repertoires in COVID-19. Study in general: Whether acute or convalescent, the COVID-19 samples came from the United States, Italy and Spain. The analysed material was cDNA or gDNA that came from T cells, B-cell-depleted T cells, or PBMCs.

Trimming took off 1 base at V and 0 bases at J, with 5 bases between the two ends. Germline CDR1 reads LNHDA; CDR2 reads SQIVND (reference sequence). This CDR3 is built from 14 residues. Per the authors' pipeline: Researchers report that nucleated cell counts were estimated from reference gene primer amplification. The repertoire was sequenced with immunoSEQ multiplex PCR; TCRdb's copy has only in-frame clones and lacks some. V, J and clone size are those of that table, while D and trimming were read from the DNA. The table shows 380,000 or so clones, with 89% occurring only once. The TCR comes from a man between 35 and 55 years old with acute or convalescent COVID-19. Input material: peripheral blood. This chain connects TRBV19 to TRBJ2-3, with D hard to call. The CDR3: CASSIASSTDTQYF. The CDR3 nucleotides are TGTGCCAGTAGTATAGCCTCTAGCACAGATACGCAGTATTTT.